These 8 T cell receptor beta chains were all obtained from the same sample, sequenced in a study of blood T cells in healthy people across ages. Next came a second PCR, run for roughly 6 to 11 cycles, which used a sample-barcoded 5' primer along with a J-beta primer mix. MiXCR, run by TCRdb on the 5' RACE reads, gives a single entry per CDR3 protein. Of hundreds of thousands of distinct CDR3 sequences listed, around 45% are singletons. The specimen was blood. These receptors were obtained from a man older than 75 in good health.

The gene calls are TRBV10-3 and TRBJ2-1, with unresolved D. Trimming stripped 10 bases from V and 4 bases from J, with 20 bases between. Germline CDR1 reads ENHRY; CDR2 reads SYGVKD. The CDR3 sequence is 15 residues long. The CDR3 here is CATIADNQGYNEQFF. The CDR3 DNA reads TGTGCCACTATCGCCGATAATCAAGGGTACAATGAGCAGTTCTTC.

The genes are TRBV4-3 and TRBJ2-3; D uncertain. The V and J ends lost 2 bases and 1 base respectively, with 7 bases between them. This CDR3 is built from 14 residues. In germline, CDR1 is LGHNA, CDR2 YSLEER. The CDR3 region is CASSQNTGTDTQYF. CDR3 nucleotide sequence: TGCGCCAGCAGCCAAAACACAGGCACAGATACGCAGTATTTT.

Written as DNA, the CDR3 is TGTGCCAGCAGCCCAGCGGGAGGGCCGGGGGAGCAGTACTTC. Its translation: CASSPAGGPGEQYF. The rearrangement joins TRBV12-3 or TRBV12-4 to TRBJ2-7; 10 nucleotides match TRBD2. CDR3 size: 14 residues. Trimming cost V 6 bases and J 7 bases; bases outside gene matches: 9.

This clonotype was counted only a few times. This chain connects TRBV7-2 to TRBJ2-5; possible D gene TRBD1, 5 bases. This CDR3 has 14 residues. Trimming removed 5 bases from V and 0 bases from J, with 10 bases in between. CDR1 is SGHTA, CDR2 FQGNSA, per germline. Here the CDR3 reads CASSPQGNQETQYF. DNA of the CDR3: TGTGCCAGCAGCCCCCAGGGAAACCAAGAGACCCAGTACTTC.

This clonotype was seen ten or more times. The chain combines TRBV12-3 or TRBV12-4 with TRBJ2-1; TRBD2 is a possible D gene (6 bases). The length of the CDR3 is 15 residues. The V end was cut by 6 bases, the J end by 0 bases, with 12 bases between. The DNA for the CDR3 is TGTGCCAGCAGCCTCCGGGGGAGCTCCTACAATGAGCAGTTCTTC. The encoded protein is CASSLRGSSYNEQFF.

This clonotype was counted only a few times. The chain uses TRBV13 and TRBJ2-3; the D is unclear. This CDR3 is 13 amino acids long. CDR1 PRHDT and CDR2 FYEKMQ come from the germline V gene (reference sequence). V gave up 4 bases and J gave up 1 base, with 6 bases separating them. The CDR3, as DNA: TGTGCCAGCAGCTCAGTTGGCACAGATACGCAGTATTTT. Its translation is CASSSVGTDTQYF.

The table lists this clonotype with a few counts. V is TRBV28 and J is TRBJ1-1; D remains ambiguous. In germline, CDR1 is MDHEN, CDR2 SYDVKM. With 6 bases removed from V and 0 bases from J, the gap between germline ends came to 17 bases. This CDR3 is 16 amino acids long. The CDR3 sequence is CASSLSTDLVNTEAFF. In DNA form, the CDR3 reads TGTGCCAGCAGCCTGAGTACCGATCTCGTGAACACTGAAGCTTTCTTT.

This chain uses TRBV3-1 with TRBJ1-5, with D hard to call. The CDR3 has 13 amino acids. The germline CDR1 and CDR2 sequences are LGHDT and YNNKEL (reference sequence). Deletions cut 4 bases from V and 6 bases from J, with 10 bases between. The CDR3 nucleotides are TGTGCCAGCAGCCCCGCCGTGGCTCAGCCCCAGCATTTT. Translation gives CASSPAVAQPQHF.